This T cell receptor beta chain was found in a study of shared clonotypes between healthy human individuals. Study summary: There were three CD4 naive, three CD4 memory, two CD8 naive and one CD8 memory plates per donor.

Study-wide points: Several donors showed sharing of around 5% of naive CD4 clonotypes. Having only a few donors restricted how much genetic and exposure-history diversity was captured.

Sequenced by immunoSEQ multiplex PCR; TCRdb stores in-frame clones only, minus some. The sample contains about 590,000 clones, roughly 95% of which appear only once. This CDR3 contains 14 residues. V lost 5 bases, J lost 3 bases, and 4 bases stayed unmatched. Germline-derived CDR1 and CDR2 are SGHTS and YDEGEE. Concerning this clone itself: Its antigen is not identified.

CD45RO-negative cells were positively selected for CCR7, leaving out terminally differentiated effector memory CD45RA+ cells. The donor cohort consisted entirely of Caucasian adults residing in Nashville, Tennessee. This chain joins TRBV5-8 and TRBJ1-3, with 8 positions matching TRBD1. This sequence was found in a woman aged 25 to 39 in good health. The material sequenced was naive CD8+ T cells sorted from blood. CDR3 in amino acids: CASRETGVGNTIYF. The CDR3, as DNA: TGTGCCAGCAGGGAGACAGGGGTTGGAAACACCATATATTTT.